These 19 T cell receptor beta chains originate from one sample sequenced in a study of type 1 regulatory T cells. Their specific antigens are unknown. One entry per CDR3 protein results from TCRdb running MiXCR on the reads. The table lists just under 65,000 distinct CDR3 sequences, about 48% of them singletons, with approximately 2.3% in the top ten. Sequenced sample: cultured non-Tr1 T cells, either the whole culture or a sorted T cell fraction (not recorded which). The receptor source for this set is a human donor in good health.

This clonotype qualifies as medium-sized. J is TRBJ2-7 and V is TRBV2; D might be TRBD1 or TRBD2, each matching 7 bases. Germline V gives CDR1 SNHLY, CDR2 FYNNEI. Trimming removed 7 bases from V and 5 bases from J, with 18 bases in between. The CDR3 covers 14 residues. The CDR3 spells CASKGGLAAHEQYF. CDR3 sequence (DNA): TGTGCCAGCAAAGGGGGCCTAGCGGCCCACGAGCAGTACTTC.

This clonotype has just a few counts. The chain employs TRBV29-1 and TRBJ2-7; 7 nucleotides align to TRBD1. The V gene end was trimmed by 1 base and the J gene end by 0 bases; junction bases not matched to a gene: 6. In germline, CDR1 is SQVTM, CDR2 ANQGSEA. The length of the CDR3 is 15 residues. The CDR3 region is CSVEAQGDLSYEQYF. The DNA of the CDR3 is TGCAGCGTTGAAGCCCAGGGGGACCTCTCCTACGAGCAGTACTTC.

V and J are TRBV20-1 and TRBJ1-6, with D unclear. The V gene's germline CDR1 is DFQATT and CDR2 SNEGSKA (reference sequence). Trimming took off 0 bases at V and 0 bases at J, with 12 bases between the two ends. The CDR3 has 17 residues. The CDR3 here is CSARDHRDSSYNSPLHF. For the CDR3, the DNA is TGCAGTGCTAGAGATCATAGGGATAGCTCCTATAATTCACCCCTCCACTTT.

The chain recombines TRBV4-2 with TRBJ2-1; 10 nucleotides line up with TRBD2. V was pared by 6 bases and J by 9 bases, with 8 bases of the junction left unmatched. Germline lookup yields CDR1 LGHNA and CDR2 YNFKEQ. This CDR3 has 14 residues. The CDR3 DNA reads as TGTGCCAGCAGACCCGGGACTAGCGTTGGTGAGCAGTTCTTC. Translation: CASRPGTSVGEQFF.

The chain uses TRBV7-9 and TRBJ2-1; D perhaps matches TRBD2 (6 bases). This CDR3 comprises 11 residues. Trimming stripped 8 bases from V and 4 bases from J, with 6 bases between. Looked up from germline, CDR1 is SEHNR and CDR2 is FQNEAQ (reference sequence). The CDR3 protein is CASGGYNEQFF. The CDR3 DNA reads TGTGCCAGCGGGGGGTACAATGAGCAGTTCTTC.

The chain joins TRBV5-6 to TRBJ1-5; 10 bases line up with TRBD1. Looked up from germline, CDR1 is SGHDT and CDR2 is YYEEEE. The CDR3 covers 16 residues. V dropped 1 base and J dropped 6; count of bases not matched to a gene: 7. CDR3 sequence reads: CASSLWGQGNSQPQHF. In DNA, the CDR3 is TGTGCCAGCAGCTTGTGGGGACAGGGGAATAGTCAGCCCCAGCATTTT.

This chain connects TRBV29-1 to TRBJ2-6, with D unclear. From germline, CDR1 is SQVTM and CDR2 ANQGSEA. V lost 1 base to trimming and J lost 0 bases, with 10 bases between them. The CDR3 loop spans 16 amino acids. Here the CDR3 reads CSVEGDDVSGANVLTF. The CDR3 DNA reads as TGCAGCGTTGAAGGAGACGACGTCTCTGGGGCCAACGTCCTGACTTTC.

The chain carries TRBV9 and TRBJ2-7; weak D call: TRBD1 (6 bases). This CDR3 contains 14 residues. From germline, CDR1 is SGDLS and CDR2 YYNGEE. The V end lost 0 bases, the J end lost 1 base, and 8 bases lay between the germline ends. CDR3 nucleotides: TGTGCCAGCAGCGTAGAGGACAGATCCTACGAGCAGTACTTC. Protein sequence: CASSVEDRSYEQYF. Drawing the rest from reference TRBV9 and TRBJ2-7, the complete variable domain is DSGVTQTPKHLITATGQRVTLRCSPRSGDLSVYWYQQSLDQGLQFLIQYYNGEERAKGNILERFSAQQFPDLHSELNLSSLELGDSALYFCASSVEDRSYEQYFGPGTRLTVT.

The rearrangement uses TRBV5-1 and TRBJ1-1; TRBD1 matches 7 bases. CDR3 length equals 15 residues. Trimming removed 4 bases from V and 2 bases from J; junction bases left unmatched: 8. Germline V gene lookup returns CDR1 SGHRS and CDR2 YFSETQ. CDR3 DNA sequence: TGCGCCAGCAGCGGGGGACAGTCCTATAACACTGAAGCTTTCTTT. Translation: CASSGGQSYNTEAFF. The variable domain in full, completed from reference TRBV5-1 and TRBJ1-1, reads KAGVTQTPRYLIKTRGQQVTLSCSPISGHRSVSWYQQTPGQGLQFLFEYFSETQRNKGNFPGRFSGRQFSNSRSEMNVSTLELGDSALYLCASSGGQSYNTEAFFGQGTRLTVV.

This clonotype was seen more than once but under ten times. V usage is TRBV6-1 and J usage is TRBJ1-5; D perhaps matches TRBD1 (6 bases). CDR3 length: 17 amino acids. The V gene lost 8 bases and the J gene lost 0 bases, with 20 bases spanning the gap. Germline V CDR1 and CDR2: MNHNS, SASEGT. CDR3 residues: CASFGTGRTNSNQPQHF. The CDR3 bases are TGTGCCAGCTTTGGAACAGGGCGAACTAATAGCAATCAGCCCCAGCATTTT.

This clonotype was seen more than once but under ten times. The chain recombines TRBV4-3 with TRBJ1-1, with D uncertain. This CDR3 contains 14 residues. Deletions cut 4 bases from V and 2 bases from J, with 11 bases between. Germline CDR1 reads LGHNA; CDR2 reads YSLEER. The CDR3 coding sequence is TGCGCCAGCAGCCGGGAGCACGGAAACACTGAAGCTTTCTTT. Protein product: CASSREHGNTEAFF.

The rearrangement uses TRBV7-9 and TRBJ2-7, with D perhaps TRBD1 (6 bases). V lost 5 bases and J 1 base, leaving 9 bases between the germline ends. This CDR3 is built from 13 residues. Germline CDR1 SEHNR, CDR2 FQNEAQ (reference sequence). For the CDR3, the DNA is TGTGCCAGCAGCCGGACAGCGTCCTACGAGCAGTACTTC. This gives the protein CASSRTASYEQYF.

CDR3 in DNA: TGTGCCAGCAGTGAGGGGGAACAGACCCAGTACTTC. Translation: CASSEGEQTQYF. The V gene is TRBV2, the J gene TRBJ2-5, with D perhaps being TRBD1 or TRBD2 (5 bases each). V gave up 3 bases and J gave up 6 bases, with 8 bases separating them. The CDR3 covers 12 residues. Germline assignment: CDR1 SNHLY and CDR2 FYNNEI.

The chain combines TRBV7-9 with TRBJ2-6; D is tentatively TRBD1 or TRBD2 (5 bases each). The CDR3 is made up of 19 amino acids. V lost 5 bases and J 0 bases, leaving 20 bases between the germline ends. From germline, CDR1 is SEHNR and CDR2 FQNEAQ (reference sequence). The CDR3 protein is CASSHLGERGNSGANVLTF. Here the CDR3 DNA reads TGTGCCAGCAGCCACCTGGGGGAGAGGGGAAACTCTGGGGCCAACGTCCTGACTTTC.

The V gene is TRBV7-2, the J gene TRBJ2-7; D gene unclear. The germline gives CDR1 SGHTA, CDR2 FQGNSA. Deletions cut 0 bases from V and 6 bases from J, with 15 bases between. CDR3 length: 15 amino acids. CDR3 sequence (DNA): TGTGCCAGCAGCTTAGCCCTCCGCAGAGGCTCCGAGCAGTACTTC. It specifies CASSLALRRGSEQYF.

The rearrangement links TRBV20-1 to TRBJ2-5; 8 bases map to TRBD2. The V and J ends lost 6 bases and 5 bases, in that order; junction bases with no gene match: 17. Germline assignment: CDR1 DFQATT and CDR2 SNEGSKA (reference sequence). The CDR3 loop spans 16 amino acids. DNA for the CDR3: TGCAGTGCGCACCGCGGAGGCGGGGGGCCCGGGGAGACCCAGTACTTC. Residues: CSAHRGGGGPGETQYF.

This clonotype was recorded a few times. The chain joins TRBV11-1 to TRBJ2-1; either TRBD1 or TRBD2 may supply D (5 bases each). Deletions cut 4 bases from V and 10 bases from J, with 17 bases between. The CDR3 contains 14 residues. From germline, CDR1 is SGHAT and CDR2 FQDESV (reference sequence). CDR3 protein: CASSSRGTQEEQFF. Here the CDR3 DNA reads TGTGCCAGCAGCTCCCGGGGCACGCAAGAAGAGCAGTTCTTC.

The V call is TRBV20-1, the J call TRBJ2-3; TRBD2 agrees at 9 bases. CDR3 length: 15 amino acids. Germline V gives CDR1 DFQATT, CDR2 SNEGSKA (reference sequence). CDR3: CSAELAGSSTDTQYF. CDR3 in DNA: TGCAGCGCGGAGCTAGCGGGGTCTAGCACAGATACGCAGTATTTT.

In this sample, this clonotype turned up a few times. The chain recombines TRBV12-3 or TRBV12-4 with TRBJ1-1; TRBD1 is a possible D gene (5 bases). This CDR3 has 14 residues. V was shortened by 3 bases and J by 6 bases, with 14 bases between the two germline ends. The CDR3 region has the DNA TGTGCCAGCAGTTTTAGGGGCGGACACTCTGAAGCTTTCTTT. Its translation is CASSFRGGHSEAFF.